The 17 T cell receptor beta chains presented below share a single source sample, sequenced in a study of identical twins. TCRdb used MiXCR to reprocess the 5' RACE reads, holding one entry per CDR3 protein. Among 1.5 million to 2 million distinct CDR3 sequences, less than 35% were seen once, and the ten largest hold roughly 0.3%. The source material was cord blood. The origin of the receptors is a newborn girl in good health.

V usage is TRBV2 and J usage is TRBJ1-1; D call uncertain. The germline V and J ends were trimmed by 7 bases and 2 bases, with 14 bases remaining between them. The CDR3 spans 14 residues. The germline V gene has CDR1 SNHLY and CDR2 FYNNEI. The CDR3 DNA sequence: TGTGCCAGCACCGCCGACGGAACAAACACTGAAGCTTTCTTT. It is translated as CASTADGTNTEAFF.

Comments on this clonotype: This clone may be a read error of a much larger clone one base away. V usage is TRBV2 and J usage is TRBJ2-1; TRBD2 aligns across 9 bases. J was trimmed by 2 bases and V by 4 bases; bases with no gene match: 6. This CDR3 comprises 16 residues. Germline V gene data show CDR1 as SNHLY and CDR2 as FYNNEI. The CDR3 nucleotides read TGTGCCAGCAGTGTCATTAGCGGGAGCGCCTACAATGAGCAGTTCTTC. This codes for CASSVISGSAYNEQFF.

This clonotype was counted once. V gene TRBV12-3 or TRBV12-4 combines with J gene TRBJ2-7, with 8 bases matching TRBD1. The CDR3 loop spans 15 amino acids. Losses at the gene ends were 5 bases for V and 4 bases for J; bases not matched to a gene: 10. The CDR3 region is CASSLRTGQGYEQYF. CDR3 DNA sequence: TGTGCCAGCAGTCTCCGGACAGGGCAAGGATACGAGCAGTACTTC.

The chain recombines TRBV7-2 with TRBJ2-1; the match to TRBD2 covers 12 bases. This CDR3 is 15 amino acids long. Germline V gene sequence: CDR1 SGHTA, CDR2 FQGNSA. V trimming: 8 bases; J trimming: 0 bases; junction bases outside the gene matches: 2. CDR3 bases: TGTGCCAGCTTGACTAGCGGGAGCTCCTACAATGAGCAGTTCTTC. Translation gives CASLTSGSSYNEQFF.

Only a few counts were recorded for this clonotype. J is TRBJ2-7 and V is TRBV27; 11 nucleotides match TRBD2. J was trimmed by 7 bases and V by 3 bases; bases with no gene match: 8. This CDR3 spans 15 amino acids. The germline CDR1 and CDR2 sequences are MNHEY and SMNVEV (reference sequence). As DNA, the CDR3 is TGTGCCAGCAGTTTTCTAGCGGGAGGTTCCAATGAGCAGTACTTC. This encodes CASSFLAGGSNEQYF.

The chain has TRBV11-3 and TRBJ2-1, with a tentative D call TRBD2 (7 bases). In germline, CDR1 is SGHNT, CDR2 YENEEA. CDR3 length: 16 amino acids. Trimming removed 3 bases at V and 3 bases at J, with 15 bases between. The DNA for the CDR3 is TGTGCCAGCAGCTTTGGTCGGGGGGCTTTCTACAATGAGCAGTTCTTC. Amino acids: CASSFGRGAFYNEQFF. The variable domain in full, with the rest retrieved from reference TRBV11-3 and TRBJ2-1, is EAGVVQSPRYKIIEKKQPVAFWCNPISGHNTLYWYLQNLGQGPELLIRYENEEAVDDSQLPKDRFSAERLKGVDSTLKIQPAELGDSAVYLCASSFGRGAFYNEQFFGPGTRLTVL.

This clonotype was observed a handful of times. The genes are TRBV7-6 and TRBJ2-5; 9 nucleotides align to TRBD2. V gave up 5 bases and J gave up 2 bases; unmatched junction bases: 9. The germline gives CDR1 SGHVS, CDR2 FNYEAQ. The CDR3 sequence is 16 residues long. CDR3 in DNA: TGTGCCAGCAGCAAAGGGGGACTAGCTGGGCAAGAGACCCAGTACTTC. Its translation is CASSKGGLAGQETQYF.

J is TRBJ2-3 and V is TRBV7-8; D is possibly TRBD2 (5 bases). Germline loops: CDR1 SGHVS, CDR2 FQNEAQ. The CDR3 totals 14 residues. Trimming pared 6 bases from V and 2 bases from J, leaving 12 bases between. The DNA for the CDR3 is TGTGCCAGCAGTACGGGGATCTACACAGATACGCAGTATTTT. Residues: CASSTGIYTDTQYF.

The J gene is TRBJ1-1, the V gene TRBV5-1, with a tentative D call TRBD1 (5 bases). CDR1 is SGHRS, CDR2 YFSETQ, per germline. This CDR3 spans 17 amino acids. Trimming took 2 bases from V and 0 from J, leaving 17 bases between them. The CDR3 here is CASSFRTAGMMNTEAFF. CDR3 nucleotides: TGCGCCAGCAGCTTTAGGACGGCAGGGATGATGAACACTGAAGCTTTCTTT.

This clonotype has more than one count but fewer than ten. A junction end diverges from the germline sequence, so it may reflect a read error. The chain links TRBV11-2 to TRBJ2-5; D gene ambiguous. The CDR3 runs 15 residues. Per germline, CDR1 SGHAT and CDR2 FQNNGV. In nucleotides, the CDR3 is TGTGCCAGCAGGTTAGCCTGGGCATACCAAGAGACCCAGTACTTC. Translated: CASRLAWAYQETQYF.

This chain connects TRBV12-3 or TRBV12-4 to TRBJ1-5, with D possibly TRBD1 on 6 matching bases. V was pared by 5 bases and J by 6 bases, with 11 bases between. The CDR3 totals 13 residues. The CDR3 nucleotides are TGTGCCAGCAGTGAGCAGGGGAGTCAGCCCCAGCATTTT. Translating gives CASSEQGSQPQHF.

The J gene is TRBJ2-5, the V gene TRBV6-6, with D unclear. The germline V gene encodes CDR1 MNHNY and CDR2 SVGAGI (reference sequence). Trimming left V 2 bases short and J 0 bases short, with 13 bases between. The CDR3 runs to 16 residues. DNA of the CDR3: TGTGCCAGCAGTTACCTAGGTCTACAGTACCAAGAGACCCAGTACTTC. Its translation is CASSYLGLQYQETQYF.

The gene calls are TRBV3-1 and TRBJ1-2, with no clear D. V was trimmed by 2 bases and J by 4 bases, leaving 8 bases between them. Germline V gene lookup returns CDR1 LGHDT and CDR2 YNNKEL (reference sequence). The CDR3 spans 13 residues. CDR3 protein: CASSQRSGYGYTF. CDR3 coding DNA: TGTGCCAGCAGCCAACGGTCAGGCTATGGCTACACCTTC. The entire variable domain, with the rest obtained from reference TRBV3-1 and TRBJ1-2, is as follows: DTAVSQTPKYLVTQMGNDKSIKCEQNLGHDTMYWYKQDSKKFLKIMFSYNNKELIINETVPNRFSPKSPDKAHLNLHINSLELGDSAVYFCASSQRSGYGYTFGSGTRLTVV.

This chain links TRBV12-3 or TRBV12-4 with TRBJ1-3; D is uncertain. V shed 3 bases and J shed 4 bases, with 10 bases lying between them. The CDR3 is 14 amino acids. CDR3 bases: TGTGCCAGCAGTTTTTGCCAGGAAGGAAACACCATATATTTT. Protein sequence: CASSFCQEGNTIYF.

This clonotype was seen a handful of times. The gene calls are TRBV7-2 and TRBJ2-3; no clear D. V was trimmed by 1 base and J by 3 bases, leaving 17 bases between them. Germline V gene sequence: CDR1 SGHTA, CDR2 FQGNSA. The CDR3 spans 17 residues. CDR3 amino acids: CASSLGSWVYQTDTQYF. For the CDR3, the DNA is TGTGCCAGCAGCTTAGGGTCTTGGGTCTATCAAACAGATACGCAGTATTTT.

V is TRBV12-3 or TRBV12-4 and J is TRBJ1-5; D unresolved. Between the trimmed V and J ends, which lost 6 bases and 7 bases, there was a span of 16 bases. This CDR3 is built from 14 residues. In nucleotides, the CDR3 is TGTGCCAGCAGCTGGCAGGAGGTAGTACAGCCCCAGCATTTT. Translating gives CASSWQEVVQPQHF.

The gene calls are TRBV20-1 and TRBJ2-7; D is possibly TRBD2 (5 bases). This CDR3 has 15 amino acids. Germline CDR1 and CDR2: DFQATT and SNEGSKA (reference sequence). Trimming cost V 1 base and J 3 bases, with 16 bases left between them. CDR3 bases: TGCAGTGCTAGAGCGCGAGAAGGACTGGTCTACGAGCAGTACTTC. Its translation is CSARAREGLVYEQYF.